Listed here are 19 T cell receptor beta chains from one sample, sequenced in a study of response to subunit inactivated influenza vaccine. MiXCR was run by TCRdb on the RT-PCR reads, yielding one entry per CDR3 protein. The sample carries about 780,000 distinct CDR3 sequences, about 18% recorded once. Source: PBMCs from blood, taken roughly 5 days after vaccination. The origin of the receptors is a man aged 45-65 years who received an inactivated influenza vaccine.

The J gene is TRBJ1-2, the V gene TRBV6-1; TRBD1 is a possible D gene (6 bases). V shed 6 bases and J shed 7 bases, with 15 bases lying between them. The CDR3 is made up of 13 amino acids. CDR1 MNHNS and CDR2 SASEGT come from the germline V gene. Here the CDR3 DNA reads TGTGCCAGCAGACCTTACGGGGGCGGTGGCTACACCTTC. This sequence encodes CASRPYGGGGYTF.

This clonotype was seen only a few times. The V gene is TRBV20-1, the J gene TRBJ2-2; 8 bases line up with TRBD1. The CDR3 sequence is 17 residues long. Germline lookup yields CDR1 DFQATT and CDR2 SNEGSKA (reference sequence). V gave up 3 bases and J gave up 3 bases; unmatched junction bases: 12. DNA for the CDR3: TGCAGTGCTAGTCTTAACGCCAGGGGGCGCGACACCGGGGAGCTGTTTTTT. It encodes CSASLNARGRDTGELFF.

V is TRBV9 and J is TRBJ2-1; D not resolved. There are 13 residues in the CDR3. CDR1 and CDR2 (germline): SGDLS, YYNGEE. Trimming removed 0 bases at V and 8 bases at J, with 9 bases between. CDR3 DNA sequence: TGTGCCAGCAGCGTAGAAGGTACCCATGAGCAGTTCTTC. This codes for CASSVEGTHEQFF.

In DNA, the CDR3 is TGTGCCACAGGGACAGCCACTAGCAATCAGCCCCAGCATTTT. This codes for CATGTATSNQPQHF. This chain uses TRBV24-1 with TRBJ1-5, with 7 bases identical to TRBD1. CDR1 is KGHDR, CDR2 SFDVKD, per germline. The length of the CDR3 is 14 residues. Trimming removed 10 bases from V and 0 bases from J; junction bases left unmatched: 5.

This clonotype was counted between two and nine times. The rearrangement links TRBV7-8 to TRBJ2-7; 13 bases line up with TRBD2. Germline CDR1 SGHVS, CDR2 FQNEAQ. J gave up 3 bases and V 5 bases, and 10 bases lay outside the gene matches. The CDR3 loop spans 17 amino acids. The chain's CDR3 is CASSLPGLAGIGYEQYF. The CDR3 DNA sequence: TGTGCCAGCAGCCTACCGGGACTAGCGGGAATTGGCTACGAGCAGTACTTC. The variable domain in full, completed from reference TRBV7-8 and TRBJ2-7, reads GAGVSQSPRYKVAKRGQDVALRCDPISGHVSLFWYQQALGQGPEFLTYFQNEAQLDKSGLPSDRFFAERPEGSVSTLKIQRTQQEDSAVYLCASSLPGLAGIGYEQYFGPGTRLTVT.

This clonotype was seen many times. The rearrangement links TRBV29-1 to TRBJ2-7; perhaps TRBD1 as D (5 bases). This CDR3 is built from 12 residues. Trimming removed 3 bases at V and 6 bases at J, with 12 bases between. CDR1 SQVTM and CDR2 ANQGSEA come from the germline V gene. This CDR3 is CSVEAGSGEQYF. DNA of the CDR3: TGCAGCGTTGAGGCAGGGTCGGGCGAGCAGTACTTC.

This clonotype was counted between two and nine times. J is TRBJ1-2 and V is TRBV25-1; D is unclear. The ends were cut back, 0 bases at V and 2 bases at J, with 4 bases in the middle. Germline assignment: CDR1 MGHDK and CDR2 SYGVNS. This CDR3 is built from 13 residues. The CDR3 loop reads CASSEYKNYGYTF. CDR3 nucleotide sequence: TGTGCCAGCAGTGAATATAAGAACTATGGCTACACCTTC.

The J gene is TRBJ1-6, the V gene TRBV4-2, with TRBD1 as a possible D gene (5 bases). V gave up 4 bases and J gave up 2 bases, with 12 bases separating them. The CDR3 consists of 16 residues. Per germline, CDR1 LGHNA and CDR2 YNFKEQ. The CDR3 region is CASSRTTDPYNSPLHF. As DNA, the CDR3 is TGTGCCAGCAGCCGAACGACAGACCCCTATAATTCACCCCTCCACTTT.

This clonotype was seen a handful of times. The V gene is TRBV12-3 or TRBV12-4, the J gene TRBJ1-1, with a tentative D call TRBD1 (6 bases). Trimming stripped 3 bases from V and 7 bases from J, with 12 bases between. This CDR3 has 13 amino acids. The CDR3 nucleotides are TGTGCCAGCAGTTTTTTGTCCAGGGGTGAAGCTTTCTTT. As protein: CASSFLSRGEAFF.

This clonotype was found a few times. The rearrangement uses TRBV5-6 and TRBJ2-3; 10 bases are a match to TRBD1. With V trimmed by 1 base and J by 7 bases, 6 bases remained unmatched. This CDR3 has 15 residues. Germline CDR1 is SGHDT and CDR2 is YYEEEE. The chain's CDR3 is CASSLKGGQGYTQYF. In nucleotides, the CDR3 is TGTGCCAGCAGCTTGAAAGGGGGACAGGGGTATACGCAGTATTTT.

The chain uses TRBV12-3 or TRBV12-4 and TRBJ1-2; unclear D gene. Trimming took 5 bases from V and 8 from J, leaving 15 bases between them. This CDR3 is 13 amino acids long. CDR3 sequence reads: CASSPSGVIGYTF. The CDR3 DNA sequence: TGTGCCAGCAGTCCTTCCGGGGTGATAGGCTACACCTTC.

Ten or more counts support this clonotype. CDR3 bases: TGTGCCAGCAGTTTATCCCGCCAGACTAGCTCAGAGACCCAGTACTTC. Translated, it gives CASSLSRQTSSETQYF. The J gene is TRBJ2-5, the V gene TRBV27; 7 nucleotides line up with TRBD2. J was trimmed by 4 bases and V by 0 bases; bases with no gene match: 8. The CDR3 length is 16 residues. Germline V lookup: CDR1 MNHEY, CDR2 SMNVEV (reference sequence).

This chain connects TRBV5-1 to TRBJ2-3, with a possible D match to TRBD2 (5 bases). The CDR3 is 16 amino acids. Trimming stripped 0 bases from V and 2 bases from J, with 13 bases between. Germline V CDR1 and CDR2: SGHRS, YFSETQ. The CDR3 here is CASSLGLAHDTDTQYF. In DNA form, the CDR3 reads TGCGCCAGCAGCTTGGGTTTAGCGCACGACACAGATACGCAGTATTTT.

The chain combines TRBV5-1 with TRBJ2-6; TRBD2 might be the D (6 bases). The CDR3 contains 15 residues. V lost 3 bases to trimming and J lost 3 bases, with 10 bases between them. Germline CDR1 SGHRS, CDR2 YFSETQ. The CDR3 sequence is CASSSMGGGANVLTF. CDR3 nucleotides: TGCGCCAGCAGCTCAATGGGGGGTGGGGCCAACGTCCTGACTTTC.

V is TRBV12-3 or TRBV12-4 and J is TRBJ2-1; 9 bases align to TRBD2. This CDR3 has 18 amino acids. V shed 4 bases and J 2 bases; nucleotides not matched to a gene: 12. The CDR3 coding sequence is TGTGCCAGCAGTTCAACGAACTCTAGCGGGACCACCTACAATGAGCAGTTCTTC. This codes for CASSSTNSSGTTYNEQFF.

This clonotype was observed a handful of times. The chain couples TRBV5-1 to TRBJ2-1; D gene unclear. CDR1 and CDR2 from the germline V gene are SGHRS and YFSETQ. The CDR3 is 13 amino acids. With 0 bases removed from V and 5 bases from J, the gap between germline ends came to 6 bases. Here the CDR3 DNA reads TGCGCCAGCAGCTTGGGATCGGACAATGAGCAGTTCTTC. Protein sequence: CASSLGSDNEQFF.

J is TRBJ2-1 and V is TRBV18, with 12 bases fitting TRBD1. CDR1 is KGHSH, CDR2 LQKENI, per germline. V shed 2 bases, J shed 10 bases, and the junction held 9 bases outside the gene matches. The CDR3 runs 16 residues. In DNA form, the CDR3 reads TGTGCCAGCTCACCAGGGACAGGGGGCTTAGCGGGAGAGCAGTTCTTC. Its translation is CASSPGTGGLAGEQFF.

V usage is TRBV5-5 and J usage is TRBJ2-2, with a possible D match to TRBD1 (6 bases). Trimming removed 3 bases at V and 5 bases at J, with 8 bases between. The CDR3 covers 13 residues. Germline V gives CDR1 SGHKS, CDR2 YYEKEE (reference sequence). The CDR3 loop reads CASSWTDTGELFF. The CDR3 DNA is TGTGCCAGCAGCTGGACAGATACCGGGGAGCTGTTTTTT.

This clonotype was detected only a few times. The CDR3 reads CASSQHSSGANVLTF. The DNA of the CDR3 is TGCGCCAGCAGTCAGCACAGCTCTGGGGCCAACGTCCTGACTTTC. The chain uses TRBV5-1 and TRBJ2-6; D gene ambiguous. The germline gives CDR1 SGHRS, CDR2 YFSETQ. The CDR3 spans 15 residues. Trimming stripped 5 bases from V and 0 bases from J, with 9 bases between.